This entry lists 10 T cell receptor beta chains sequenced from one sample in a study of cytomegalovirus exposure and HLA in healthy donors. The PCR employed 60 Vbeta primers together with 13 Jbeta primers. Repertoires were generated with immunoSEQ multiplex PCR, while TCRdb's copy carries only in-frame clones and drops some. The sample holds approximately 160,000 clones, approximately 78% seen once. The source material was PBMCs. The receptors were gathered from a woman under 30 in good health and CMV-seronegative.

Only one count was recorded for this clone. The chain couples TRBV6-1 to TRBJ2-5; possibly TRBD1 for D (5 bases). This CDR3 has 15 residues. From germline, CDR1 is MNHNS and CDR2 SASEGT. The V and J ends lost 4 bases and 4 bases respectively, with 16 bases between them. CDR3 sequence reads: CASSGWVRAGETQYF. The CDR3 coding sequence is TGTGCCAGCAGTGGGTGGGTCAGGGCCGGAGAGACCCAGTACTTC.

The V and J genes are TRBV27 and TRBJ1-1; D is unresolved. Germline V gene data show CDR1 as MNHEY and CDR2 as SMNVEV (reference sequence). CDR3 length: 13 residues. Trimming left V 1 base short and J 1 base short, with 4 bases between. CDR3 sequence reads: CASSLWQNTEAFF. The CDR3 DNA sequence: TGTGCCAGCAGTTTATGGCAGAACACTGAAGCTTTCTTT.

The V and J genes are TRBV5-1 and TRBJ1-2; tentative D call: TRBD1 (6 bases). Germline V gene sequence: CDR1 SGHRS, CDR2 YFSETQ. Trimming shortened V by 0 bases and J by 7 bases, and 10 bases separated the two germline ends. The length of the CDR3 is 13 residues. In nucleotides, the CDR3 is TGCGCCAGCAGCTTGGGGACAGAGGGTGGCTACACCTTC. Amino acid sequence: CASSLGTEGGYTF.

This chain links TRBV28 with TRBJ2-3; 7 bases are shared with TRBD1. V lost 0 bases and J lost 1; bases outside the gene matches: 7. CDR1 and CDR2 (germline): MDHEN, SYDVKM. This CDR3 is built from 17 residues. The CDR3 DNA sequence: TGTGCCAGCAGTTTATGGGGCAGGGGGATGGGCACAGATACGCAGTATTTT. Translation gives CASSLWGRGMGTDTQYF. The full variable domain, its missing parts supplied by reference TRBV28 and TRBJ2-3, is DVKVTQSSRYLVKRTGEKVFLECVQDMDHENMFWYRQDPGLGLRLIYFSYDVKMKEKGDIPEGYSVSREKKERFSLILESASTNQTSMYLCASSLWGRGMGTDTQYFGPGTRLTVL.

The chain couples TRBV2 to TRBJ2-5, with D perhaps matching TRBD1 (7 bases). In germline, CDR1 is SNHLY, CDR2 FYNNEI. V was trimmed by 3 bases and J by 1 base, leaving 18 bases between them. The CDR3 consists of 17 residues. The CDR3 protein is CASSEVQGGSLQETQYF. CDR3 coding DNA: TGTGCCAGCAGTGAGGTTCAGGGGGGATCCCTCCAAGAGACCCAGTACTTC.

The chain has TRBV7-9 and TRBJ1-4; the D is unclear. The CDR3 contains 16 residues. CDR1 and CDR2 from the germline V gene are SEHNR and FQNEAQ (reference sequence). Trimming pared 1 base from V and 8 bases from J, leaving 17 bases between. CDR3 coding DNA: TGTGCCAGCAGCTTAGGACGCGGGGAAAACCGGGAAAAACTGTTTTTT. Residues: CASSLGRGENREKLFF.

The genes are TRBV11-2 and TRBJ1-2, with D tentatively TRBD1 (5 bases). The CDR3 has 12 amino acids. CDR1 is SGHAT, CDR2 FQNNGV, per germline. The ends were cut back, 6 bases at V and 3 bases at J, with 8 bases in the middle. The CDR3 sequence is CASSKGDYGYTF. The CDR3 bases are TGTGCCAGCAGTAAAGGGGACTATGGCTACACCTTC. Full variable domain (outside the CDR3, taken from reference TRBV11-2 and TRBJ1-2): EAGVAQSPRYKIIEKRQSVAFWCNPISGHATLYWYQQILGQGPKLLIQFQNNGVVDDSQLPKDRFSAERLKGVDSTLKIQPAKLEDSAVYLCASSKGDYGYTFGSGTRLTVV.

This clone was seen more than once but under ten times. CDR3 in amino acids: CASSQDLNRAYGYTF. The CDR3 nucleotides are TGCGCCAGCAGCCAAGATCTTAACAGGGCCTATGGCTACACCTTC. The chain recombines TRBV4-1 with TRBJ1-2; TRBD1 is a possible D gene (6 bases). The length of the CDR3 is 15 residues. Germline V gives CDR1 MGHRA, CDR2 YSYEKL. V was cut by 0 bases and J by 4 bases, with 12 bases left in between.

CDR3 nucleotide sequence: TGTGCCAGCAGCCGCGCGCCCGGGGACTATGGCTACACCTTC. Amino acids: CASSRAPGDYGYTF. This sequence joins TRBV4-2 and TRBJ1-2; D is undetermined. The CDR3 has 14 amino acids. Germline V gene lookup returns CDR1 LGHNA and CDR2 YNFKEQ. Between the trimmed V and J ends, which lost 4 bases and 3 bases, there was a span of 12 bases.

The sample holds a few counts of this clone. The chain combines TRBV7-2 with TRBJ1-5; possibly TRBD1 for D (5 bases). This CDR3 region has 14 residues. The V gene lost 1 base and the J gene lost 11 bases, with 15 bases spanning the gap. Germline assignment: CDR1 SGHTA and CDR2 FQGNSA. DNA for the CDR3: TGTGCCAGCAGCTTAGTGGGCTGGGGCTCGACCCAGCATTTT. It specifies CASSLVGWGSTQHF.